Following are 18 T cell receptor beta chains from one sample sequenced in a study of human T cells and chemical hapten exposure (dated by TCRdb to about 2021). Per the publication, the time point label means: pre-sensitization, week 0. The sample's treatment or condition label, decoded: therapeutic diphenylcyclopropenone sensitization with weekly scalp DPC. The protocol used for the library was RACE. Sequencer: NextSeq 500. TCRdb trimmed public reads at Q25 via fastp, called clones via MiXCR and kept in-frame beta chains. Entries that share a CDR3 protein sequence are merged under the most common genes and DNA. The sample table shows 380,000 or so distinct CDR3 sequences, and approximately 5% are seen once. Jointly, the top ten make up more than 8% of the sample. The sequencing used whole blood, collected in connection with sensitization to the hapten diphenylcyclopropenone (DPC). These receptors were taken from a woman between 18 and 29 years old with alopecia areata. Some clones in this sample may be carry-over from other donors' samples.

This clonotype came up many times. This chain links TRBV6-2 or TRBV6-3 with TRBJ2-3; D unclear. V was shortened by 6 bases and J by 4 bases, with 14 bases between the two germline ends. The CDR3 runs 14 residues. Looked up from germline, CDR1 is MNHEY and CDR2 is SVGEGT. The CDR3: CASSPPNPPDTQYF. In DNA form, the CDR3 reads TGTGCCAGCAGCCCCCCGAACCCCCCAGATACGCAGTATTTT.

This clonotype has at least ten counts. The genes are TRBV18 and TRBJ1-4, with 9 bases lining up with TRBD1. Germline V gene sequence: CDR1 KGHSH, CDR2 LQKENI. The J segment lost 5 bases and the V segment lost 4 bases, leaving 2 bases of the junction unmatched. This CDR3 comprises 14 residues. CDR3 sequence (DNA): TGTGCCAGCTCACTGGACAGGGGCAATGAAAAACTGTTTTTT. Translating it yields CASSLDRGNEKLFF.

This clonotype was seen repeatedly, ten times or more. The CDR3 nucleotides read TGTGCCAGGAGGACAGGGCGAAATGAGCAGTTCTTC. This gives the protein CARRTGRNEQFF. The chain is built from TRBV6-4 and TRBJ2-1, with 8 bases aligning to TRBD1. The V segment lost 9 bases and the J segment 7 bases; nucleotides outside the gene matches: 5. The CDR3 spans 12 residues. The germline V gene encodes CDR1 MRHNA and CDR2 SNTAGT.

The table lists this clonotype with a few counts. The chain recombines TRBV5-1 with TRBJ2-7, with 7 bases that match TRBD2. The trim removed 4 bases at V and 10 bases at J, leaving 11 bases unmatched. CDR1 and CDR2 (germline): SGHRS, YFSETQ. This CDR3 has 13 residues. CDR3 residues: CASSRREGALQYF. CDR3 DNA sequence: TGCGCCAGCAGCCGAAGGGAGGGAGCCCTACAGTACTTC.

The chain employs TRBV18 and TRBJ1-2; TRBD1 matches 10 bases. CDR1 is KGHSH, CDR2 LQKENI, per germline. V shed 4 bases, J shed 4 bases, and the junction held 6 bases outside the gene matches. The CDR3 is made up of 15 amino acids. CDR3 coding DNA: TGTGCCAGCTCACTCCCGACAGGGGGCAGCTATGGCTACACCTTC. Its protein product is CASSLPTGGSYGYTF.

This clonotype has ten or more counts. The gene calls are TRBV20-1 and TRBJ2-1; the D gene is possibly TRBD2 (5 bases). CDR3 size: 13 residues. Per germline, CDR1 DFQATT and CDR2 SNEGSKA (reference sequence). Trimming took off 4 bases at V and 4 bases at J, with 11 bases between the two ends. CDR3 loop: CSAMSREYNEQFF. CDR3 DNA: TGCAGTGCTATGTCAAGGGAGTACAATGAGCAGTTCTTC.

The chain combines TRBV3-1 with TRBJ2-7; 10 bases align to TRBD1. Germline V lookup: CDR1 LGHDT, CDR2 YNNKEL (reference sequence). V dropped 2 bases and J dropped 3; count of bases not matched to a gene: 4. This CDR3 is 15 amino acids long. CDR3 sequence reads: CASSQRGTGVYEQYF. Here the CDR3 DNA reads TGTGCCAGCAGCCAAAGGGGGACAGGGGTCTACGAGCAGTACTTC.

This clonotype was seen repeatedly, ten times or more. This rearrangement joins TRBV29-1 to TRBJ1-2, with D unresolved. Germline assignment: CDR1 SQVTM and CDR2 ANQGSEA. The V gene lost 4 bases and the J gene lost 4 bases, with 7 bases spanning the gap. This CDR3 region has 11 residues. Here the CDR3 reads CSVVGVYGYTF. CDR3 DNA sequence: TGCAGCGTTGTAGGTGTCTATGGCTACACCTTC.

The chain is built from TRBV6-6 and TRBJ1-4, with 10 bases fitting TRBD1. The CDR3 has 15 amino acids. V lost 4 bases to trimming and J lost 8 bases; unmatched junction nucleotides: 7. Germline CDR1 and CDR2: MNHNY and SVGAGI (reference sequence). The CDR3 spells CASSLPRTGGEKLFF. Written as DNA, the CDR3 is TGTGCCAGCAGTTTGCCCCGGACAGGGGGAGAAAAACTGTTTTTT.

The V gene is TRBV29-1, the J gene TRBJ1-2; D may be TRBD1 (5 bases). The CDR3 consists of 14 residues. Trimming removed 4 bases at V and 4 bases at J, with 16 bases between. The V gene's germline CDR1 is SQVTM and CDR2 ANQGSEA. In nucleotides, the CDR3 is TGCAGCGTTGCCGGGGGGGATCCGAGCTATGGCTACACCTTC. It specifies CSVAGGDPSYGYTF.

This clonotype was counted ten times or more. The chain recombines TRBV3-1 with TRBJ2-1; TRBD2 matches at 7 bases. CDR3 length: 13 amino acids. V shed 4 bases, J shed 5 bases, and the junction held 2 bases outside the gene matches. The V gene's germline CDR1 is LGHDT and CDR2 YNNKEL (reference sequence). Here the CDR3 DNA reads TGTGCCAGCAGCCGCAGCGGGGACAATGAGCAGTTCTTC. Its translation: CASSRSGDNEQFF.

Many counts were recorded for this clonotype. V and J are TRBV12-3 or TRBV12-4 and TRBJ2-3; 8 bases fit TRBD2. The junction had 8 bases not matched to a gene; V was cut back by 2 bases and J by 4 bases. This CDR3 contains 16 residues. This CDR3 is CASSLSRGGPADTQYF. CDR3 DNA sequence: TGTGCCAGCAGTTTAAGTCGGGGGGGGCCAGCAGATACGCAGTATTTT.

The chain links TRBV20-1 to TRBJ1-2; 7 positions agree with TRBD1. Trimming removed 1 base from V and 3 bases from J; junction bases left unmatched: 5. The CDR3 spans 14 residues. The germline gives CDR1 DFQATT, CDR2 SNEGSKA (reference sequence). CDR3 nucleotides: TGCAGTGCTAGAGGCAGGGGGACAGACTATGGCTACACCTTC. It yields the protein CSARGRGTDYGYTF.

This clonotype was recorded at least ten times. The chain joins TRBV7-2 to TRBJ1-3; no definite D call. The CDR3 runs 16 residues. In germline, CDR1 is SGHTA, CDR2 FQGNSA. V was clipped by 1 base and J by 0 bases, with 10 bases between them. Written as DNA, the CDR3 is TGTGCCAGCAGCTTAGACCACTTGAGCTCTGGAAACACCATATATTTT. As protein: CASSLDHLSSGNTIYF.

CDR3 coding DNA: TGTGCCAGCAGTCGGAGCCCATACTATGGCTACACCTTC. Protein sequence: CASSRSPYYGYTF. This chain connects TRBV6-2 or TRBV6-3 to TRBJ1-2; no reliable D call. Germline CDR1 is MNHEY and CDR2 is SVGEGT. The CDR3 is 13 amino acids. V lost 5 bases and J 3 bases, leaving 10 bases between the germline ends.

This clonotype was counted ten times or more. The chain uses TRBV2 and TRBJ1-1, with D uncertain. Trimming stripped 5 bases from V and 2 bases from J, with 9 bases between. CDR1 and CDR2 from the germline V gene are SNHLY and FYNNEI. The CDR3 totals 13 residues. This chain's CDR3 is CASSLPLNTEAFF. Here the CDR3 DNA reads TGTGCCAGCAGTCTACCTTTAAACACTGAAGCTTTCTTT.

This clonotype was detected a few times. The V call is TRBV12-3 or TRBV12-4, the J call TRBJ2-3; either TRBD1 or TRBD2 may supply D (5 bases each). Trimming shortened V by 6 bases and J by 8 bases, and 21 bases separated the two germline ends. This CDR3 is built from 15 residues. The chain's CDR3 is CASRATGTGLGTQYF. CDR3 bases: TGTGCCAGCAGGGCTACCGGGACGGGTCTAGGTACGCAGTATTTT.

This clonotype has only a few counts. The V gene is TRBV18, the J gene TRBJ1-2; 9 positions match TRBD1. The J segment lost 5 bases and the V segment lost 3 bases, leaving 7 bases of the junction unmatched. Germline assignment: CDR1 KGHSH and CDR2 LQKENI. The CDR3 covers 15 residues. CDR3 DNA sequence: TGTGCCAGCTCACCCAAACAGGGGGCCGAGTATGGCTACACCTTC. Translating gives CASSPKQGAEYGYTF.